This T cell receptor (beta chain) was sequenced during a study of identical twins' blood T cells. Whole-study context: Approximately twelve libraries, six alpha and six beta, gave some 52 million reads. Study results and caveats: Even for out-of-frame TCRbeta, twins reportedly shared V gene usage much more than unrelated donors. Each donor's most abundant TCRbeta clonotypes shared more CDR3 sequences with her twin than unrelated donors.

The three twin pairs were reared together, likely meeting the same infections. The CDR3 has 16 residues. V shed 7 bases and J shed 5 bases, with 20 bases lying between them. Germline lookup yields CDR1 SNHLY and CDR2 FYNNEI. A note on this clonotype: Antigen: not known.

TCRdb reprocessed the 5' RACE reads with MiXCR, giving one entry per CDR3 protein. Of a few hundred thousand distinct CDR3 sequences in the sample, over 25% were seen once. Sequenced: PBMCs. The V call is TRBV2, the J call TRBJ2-2; possibly TRBD1 for D (6 bases). This receptor was identified in a woman aged 18 to 55 in good health. CDR3 sequence (DNA): TGTGCCAGCATTGGGCGGGCAGGGGAAGAAACCGGGGAGCTGTTTTTT. Its protein is CASIGRAGEETGELFF.